The clone carrying this T cell receptor beta chain came up a few times. Its antigen is not identified. The entry originates in a study of OX40 agonist ivuxolimab in advanced cancers. Study in general: It was ivuxolimab, an agonistic anti-OX40 (CD134) antibody, that patients were treated with. Three patients showed partial responses: one hepatocellular carcinoma and two cutaneous melanoma cases.

V was clipped by 4 bases and J by 4 bases, with 20 bases between them. The length of the CDR3 is 17 residues. The germline V gene encodes CDR1 SEHNR and CDR2 FQNEAQ (reference sequence). Sequencing was performed with immunoSEQ multiplex PCR; in TCRdb, only in-frame clones are kept and a portion is missing. The sample shows tens of thousands of clones, over 80% of them seen only once. General study results and limits: The antigens recognized by the expanded peripheral T cells, that is their antigen specificity, were not determined. Clonal expansion from baseline to week 6 occurred in both CD4+ and CD8+ T cells.

The chain employs TRBV7-9 and TRBJ1-5, with D maybe TRBD1 (5 bases). This receptor was identified in an adult with an advanced solid tumor such as melanoma, head and neck, liver or kidney cancer. Sequencing was performed on CD4+ or CD8+ T cells sorted from blood, taken in a trial of the OX40 agonist ivuxolimab. DNA for the CDR3: TGTGCCAGCAGCTCATCTCCTGGGGGAAGCCGAAATCAGCCCCAGCATTTT. Residues: CASSSSPGGSRNQPQHF.